This T cell receptor (beta chain) was recorded in a study of blood T cell repertoires in COVID-19. Across the whole study: Italy, Spain and the United States were the sources of the convalescent and acute COVID-19 samples. Sources were T cells, B-cell-depleted T cells, or PBMCs; the material itself was cDNA or gDNA.

Per the authors' pipeline: Amplification of reference gene primers provided the estimated nucleated cell counts. The method was immunoSEQ multiplex PCR; TCRdb's version includes in-frame clones alone and lacks a portion of them. D and trimming were read from the DNA, whereas the V and J calls and clone size are those reported in that table. In the table there are approximately 240,000 clones, 80% to 85% of which are singletons. Germline V gives CDR1 MNHEY, CDR2 SVGAGI. The CDR3 contains 15 residues. V was clipped by 2 bases and J by 3 bases; unmatched bases: 5. The sequenced material came from peripheral blood. The J gene is TRBJ2-3, the V gene TRBV6-5; the match to TRBD1 covers 7 bases. This clonotype originated in a woman aged 25 to 39 who had recovered from COVID-19. The CDR3 loop reads CASSYEGADTDTQYF. The CDR3 coding sequence is TGTGCCAGCAGTTACGAGGGGGCTGATACAGATACGCAGTATTTT.